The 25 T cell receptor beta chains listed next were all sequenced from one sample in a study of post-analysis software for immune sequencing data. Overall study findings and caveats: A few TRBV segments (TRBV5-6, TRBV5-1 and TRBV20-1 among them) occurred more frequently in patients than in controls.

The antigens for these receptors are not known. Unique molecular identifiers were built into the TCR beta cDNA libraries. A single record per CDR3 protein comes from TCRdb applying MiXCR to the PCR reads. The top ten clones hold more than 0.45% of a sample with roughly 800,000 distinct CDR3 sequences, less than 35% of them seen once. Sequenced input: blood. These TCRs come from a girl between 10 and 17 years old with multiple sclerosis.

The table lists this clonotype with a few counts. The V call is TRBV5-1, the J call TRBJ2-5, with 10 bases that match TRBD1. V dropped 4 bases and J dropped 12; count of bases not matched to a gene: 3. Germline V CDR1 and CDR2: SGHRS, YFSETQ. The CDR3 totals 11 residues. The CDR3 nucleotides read TGCGCCAGCAGCGCCGGGACAGGGGAGTACTTC. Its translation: CASSAGTGEYF.

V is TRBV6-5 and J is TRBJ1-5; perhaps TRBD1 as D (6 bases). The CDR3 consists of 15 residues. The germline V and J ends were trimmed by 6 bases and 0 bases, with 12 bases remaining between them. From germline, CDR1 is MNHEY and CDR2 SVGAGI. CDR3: CASSRTGYSNQPQHF. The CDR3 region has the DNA TGTGCCAGCAGCCGTACAGGGTATAGCAATCAGCCCCAGCATTTT.

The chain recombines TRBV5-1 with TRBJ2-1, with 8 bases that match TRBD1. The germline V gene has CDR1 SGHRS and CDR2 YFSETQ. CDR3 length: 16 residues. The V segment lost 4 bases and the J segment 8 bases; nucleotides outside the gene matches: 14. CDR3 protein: CASSPLPGTGSHEQFF. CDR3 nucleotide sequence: TGCGCCAGCAGCCCTCTTCCCGGGACAGGAAGCCATGAGCAGTTCTTC.

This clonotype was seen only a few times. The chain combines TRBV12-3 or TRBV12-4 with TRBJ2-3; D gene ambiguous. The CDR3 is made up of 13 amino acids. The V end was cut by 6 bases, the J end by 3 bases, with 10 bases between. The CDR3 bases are TGTGCCAGCAGCGGTCGGGTTACAGATACGCAGTATTTT. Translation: CASSGRVTDTQYF.

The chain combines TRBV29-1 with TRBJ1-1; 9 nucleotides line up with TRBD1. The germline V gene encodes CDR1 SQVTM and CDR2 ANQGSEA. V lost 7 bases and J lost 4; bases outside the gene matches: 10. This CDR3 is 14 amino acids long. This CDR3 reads CSGSDRGWFTEAFF. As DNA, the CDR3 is TGCAGCGGGAGCGACAGGGGGTGGTTCACTGAAGCTTTCTTT.

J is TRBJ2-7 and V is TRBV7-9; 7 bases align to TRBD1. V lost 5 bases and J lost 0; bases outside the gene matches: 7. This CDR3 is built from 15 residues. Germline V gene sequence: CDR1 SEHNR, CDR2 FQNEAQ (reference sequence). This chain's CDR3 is CASSPRDRNSYEQYF. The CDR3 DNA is TGTGCCAGCAGCCCTCGGGACAGAAACTCCTACGAGCAGTACTTC. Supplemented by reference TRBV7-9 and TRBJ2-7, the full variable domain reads DTGVSQNPRHKITKRGQNVTFRCDPISEHNRLYWYRQTLGQGPEFLTYFQNEAQLEKSRLLSDRFSAERPKGSFSTLEIQRTEQGDSAMYLCASSPRDRNSYEQYFGPGTRLTVT.

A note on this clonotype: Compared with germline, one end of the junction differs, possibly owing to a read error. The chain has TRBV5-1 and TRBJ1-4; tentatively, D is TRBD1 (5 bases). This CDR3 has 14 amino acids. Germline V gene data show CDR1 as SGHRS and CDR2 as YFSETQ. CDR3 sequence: CASSLRQGGEKRFF. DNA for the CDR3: TGCGCCAGTAGCTTGCGTCAGGGTGGCGAAAAACGGTTTTTT.

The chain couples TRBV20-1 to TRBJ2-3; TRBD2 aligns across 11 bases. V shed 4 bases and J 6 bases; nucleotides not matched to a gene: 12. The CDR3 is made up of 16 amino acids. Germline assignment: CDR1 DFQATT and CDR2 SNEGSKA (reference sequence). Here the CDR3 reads CSATSVSGRAYDTQYF. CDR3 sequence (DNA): TGCAGTGCTACCTCCGTTAGCGGGAGGGCCTATGATACGCAGTATTTT.

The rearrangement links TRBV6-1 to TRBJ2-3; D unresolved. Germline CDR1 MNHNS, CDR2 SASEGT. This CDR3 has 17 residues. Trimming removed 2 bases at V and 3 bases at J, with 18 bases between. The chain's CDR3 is CASSEFGLGSRTDTQYF. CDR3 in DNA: TGTGCCAGCAGTGAATTCGGGTTAGGGTCTCGGACAGATACGCAGTATTTT.

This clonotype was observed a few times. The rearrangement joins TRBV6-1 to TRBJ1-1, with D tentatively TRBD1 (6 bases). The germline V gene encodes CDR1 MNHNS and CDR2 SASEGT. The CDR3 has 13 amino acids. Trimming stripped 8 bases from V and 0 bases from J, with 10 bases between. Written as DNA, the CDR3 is TGTGCCAGCCAGGGGCGGCTGAACACTGAAGCTTTCTTT. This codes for CASQGRLNTEAFF.

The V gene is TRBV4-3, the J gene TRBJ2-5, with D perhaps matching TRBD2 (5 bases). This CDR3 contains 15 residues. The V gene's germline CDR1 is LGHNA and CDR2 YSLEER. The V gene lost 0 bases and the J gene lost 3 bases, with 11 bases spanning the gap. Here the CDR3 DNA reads TGCGCCAGCAGCCAAGATCTTGGAGCGGAAGAGACCCAGTACTTC. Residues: CASSQDLGAEETQYF.

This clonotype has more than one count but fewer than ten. This CDR3 reads CASTRAGLALYTQYF. CDR3 sequence (DNA): TGTGCCAGCACCCGAGCGGGACTTGCCTTGTATACGCAGTATTTT. The chain joins TRBV27 to TRBJ2-3; 7 positions match TRBD2. After removal of 7 bases from V and 7 bases from J, the junction contained 14 bases not matched to a gene. The length of the CDR3 is 15 residues. Germline CDR1 and CDR2: MNHEY and SMNVEV (reference sequence).

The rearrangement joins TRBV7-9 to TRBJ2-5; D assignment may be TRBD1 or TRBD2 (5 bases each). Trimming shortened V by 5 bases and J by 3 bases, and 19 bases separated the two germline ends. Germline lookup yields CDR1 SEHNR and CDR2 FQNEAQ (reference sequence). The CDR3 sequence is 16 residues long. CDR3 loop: CASSAPLRGREETQYF. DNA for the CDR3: TGTGCCAGCAGCGCGCCGCTGAGGGGCCGGGAAGAGACCCAGTACTTC.

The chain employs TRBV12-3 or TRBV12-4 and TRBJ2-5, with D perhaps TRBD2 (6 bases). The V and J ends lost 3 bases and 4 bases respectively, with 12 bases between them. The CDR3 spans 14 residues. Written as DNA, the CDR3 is TGTGCCAGCAGTTTCTCGGGAGTTGGAGAGACCCAGTACTTC. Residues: CASSFSGVGETQYF.

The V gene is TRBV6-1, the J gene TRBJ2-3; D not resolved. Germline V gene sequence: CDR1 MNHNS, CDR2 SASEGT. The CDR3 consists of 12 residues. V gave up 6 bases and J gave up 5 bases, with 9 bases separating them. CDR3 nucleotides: TGTGCCAGCAGCCCTAGTCAAGATACGCAGTATTTT. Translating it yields CASSPSQDTQYF.

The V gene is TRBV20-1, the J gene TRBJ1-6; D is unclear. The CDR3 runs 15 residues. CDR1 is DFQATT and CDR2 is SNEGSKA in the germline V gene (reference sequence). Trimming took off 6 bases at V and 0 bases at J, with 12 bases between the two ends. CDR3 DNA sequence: TGCAGTGCAAGCCGGACCCCCTCCTATAATTCACCCCTCCACTTT. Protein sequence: CSASRTPSYNSPLHF.

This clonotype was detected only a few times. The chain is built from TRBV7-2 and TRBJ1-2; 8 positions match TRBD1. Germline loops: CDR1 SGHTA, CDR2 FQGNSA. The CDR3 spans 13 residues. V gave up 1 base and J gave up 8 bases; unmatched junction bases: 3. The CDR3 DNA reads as TGTGCCAGCAGCTTAGACAGGGGGAGAGGCTACACCTTC. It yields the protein CASSLDRGRGYTF.

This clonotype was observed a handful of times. The DNA for the CDR3 is TGCAGCGTTAGGAGGGGGGGGAATGAGCAGTTCTTC. It encodes CSVRRGGNEQFF. The chain recombines TRBV29-1 with TRBJ2-1; D perhaps matches TRBD2 (7 bases). CDR3 length: 12 residues. V lost 5 bases, J lost 7 bases, and 12 bases lay in between. Germline V gene data show CDR1 as SQVTM and CDR2 as ANQGSEA.

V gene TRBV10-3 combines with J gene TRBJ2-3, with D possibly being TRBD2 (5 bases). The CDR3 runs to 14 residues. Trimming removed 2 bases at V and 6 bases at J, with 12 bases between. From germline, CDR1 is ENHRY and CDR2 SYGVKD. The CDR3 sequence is CAISEMEAKDTQYF. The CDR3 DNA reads TGTGCCATCAGTGAGATGGAGGCTAAGGATACGCAGTATTTT.

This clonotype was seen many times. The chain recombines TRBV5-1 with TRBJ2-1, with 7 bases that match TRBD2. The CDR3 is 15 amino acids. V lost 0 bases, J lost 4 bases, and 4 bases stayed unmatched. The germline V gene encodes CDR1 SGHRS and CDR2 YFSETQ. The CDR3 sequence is CASSLVGTTYNEQFF. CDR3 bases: TGCGCCAGCAGCTTGGTGGGGACTACGTACAATGAGCAGTTCTTC.

CDR3 sequence reads: CASSSRLAGTNNEQFF. In DNA, the CDR3 is TGTGCCAGCAGCTCCCGGCTAGCGGGGACGAACAATGAGCAGTTCTTC. This chain links TRBV7-2 with TRBJ2-1; 9 nucleotides line up with TRBD2. V lost 4 bases, J lost 5 bases, and 9 bases stayed unmatched. The CDR3 contains 16 residues. Germline V gene lookup returns CDR1 SGHTA and CDR2 FQGNSA. The full variable domain, rest sourced from reference TRBV7-2 and TRBJ2-1, is GAGVSQSPSNKVTEKGKDVELRCDPISGHTALYWYRQSLGQGLEFLIYFQGNSAPDKSGLPSDRFSAERTGGSVSTLTIQRTQQEDSAVYLCASSSRLAGTNNEQFFGPGTRLTVL.

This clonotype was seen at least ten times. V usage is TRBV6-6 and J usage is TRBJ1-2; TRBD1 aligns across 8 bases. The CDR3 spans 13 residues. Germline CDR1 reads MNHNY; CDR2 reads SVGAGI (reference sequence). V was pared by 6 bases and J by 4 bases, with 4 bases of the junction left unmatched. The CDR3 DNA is TGTGCCAGCAGCTTCGGACAGGGCTATGGCTACACCTTC. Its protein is CASSFGQGYGYTF.

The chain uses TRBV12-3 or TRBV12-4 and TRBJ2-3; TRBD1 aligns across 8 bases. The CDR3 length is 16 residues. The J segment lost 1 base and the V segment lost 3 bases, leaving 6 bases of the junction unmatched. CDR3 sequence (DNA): TGTGCCAGCAGTTTCAGGGGGCGGATTGGCACAGATACGCAGTATTTT. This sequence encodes CASSFRGRIGTDTQYF.

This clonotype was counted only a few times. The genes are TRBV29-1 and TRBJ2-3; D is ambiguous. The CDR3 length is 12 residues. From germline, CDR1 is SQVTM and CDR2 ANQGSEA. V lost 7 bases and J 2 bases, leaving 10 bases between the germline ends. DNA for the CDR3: TGCAGCGCGGAAGAAGTCACAGATACGCAGTATTTT. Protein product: CSAEEVTDTQYF.

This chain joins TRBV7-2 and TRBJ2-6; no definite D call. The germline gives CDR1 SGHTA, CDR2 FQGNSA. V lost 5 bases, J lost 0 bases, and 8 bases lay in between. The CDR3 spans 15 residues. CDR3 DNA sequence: TGTGCCAGCAGCCCCAGCCTCTCTGGGGCCAACGTCCTGACTTTC. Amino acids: CASSPSLSGANVLTF.